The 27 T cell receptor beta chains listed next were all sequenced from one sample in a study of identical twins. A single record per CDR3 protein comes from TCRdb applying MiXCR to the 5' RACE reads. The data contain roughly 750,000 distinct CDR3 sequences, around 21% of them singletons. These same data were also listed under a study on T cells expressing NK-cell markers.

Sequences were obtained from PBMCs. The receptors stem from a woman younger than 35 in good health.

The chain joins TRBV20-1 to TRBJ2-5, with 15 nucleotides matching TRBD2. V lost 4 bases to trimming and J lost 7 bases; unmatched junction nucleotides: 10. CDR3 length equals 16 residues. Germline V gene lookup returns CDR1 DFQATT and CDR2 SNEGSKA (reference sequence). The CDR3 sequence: CSATGLAGGLGGTQYF. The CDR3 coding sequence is TGCAGTGCTACAGGACTAGCGGGAGGGCTAGGGGGGACCCAGTACTTC.

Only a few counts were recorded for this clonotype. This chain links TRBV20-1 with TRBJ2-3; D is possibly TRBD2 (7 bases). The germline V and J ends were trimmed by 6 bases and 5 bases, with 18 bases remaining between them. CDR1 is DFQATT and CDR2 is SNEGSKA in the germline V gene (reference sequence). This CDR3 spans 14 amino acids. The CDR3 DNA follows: TGCAGTGCGAGGGTGGGGGGGCATGGAGATACGCAGTATTTT. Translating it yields CSARVGGHGDTQYF.

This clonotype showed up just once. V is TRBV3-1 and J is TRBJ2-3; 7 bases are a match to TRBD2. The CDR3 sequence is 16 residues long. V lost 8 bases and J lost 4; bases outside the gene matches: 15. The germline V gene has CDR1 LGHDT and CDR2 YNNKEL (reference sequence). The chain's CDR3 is CASYSSGHLGPDTQYF. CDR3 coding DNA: TGTGCCAGCTATTCTAGCGGCCACCTGGGCCCAGATACGCAGTATTTT.

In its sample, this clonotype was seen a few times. The CDR3 loop is CASSYGTGTGELFF. CDR3 DNA: TGTGCCAGCAGTTATGGTACGGGGACCGGGGAGCTGTTTTTT. This chain links TRBV6-5 with TRBJ2-2, with TRBD2 as a possible D gene (5 bases). Germline-derived CDR1 and CDR2 are MNHEY and SVGAGI. This CDR3 comprises 14 residues. Trimming cost V 3 bases and J 5 bases, with 10 bases left between them.

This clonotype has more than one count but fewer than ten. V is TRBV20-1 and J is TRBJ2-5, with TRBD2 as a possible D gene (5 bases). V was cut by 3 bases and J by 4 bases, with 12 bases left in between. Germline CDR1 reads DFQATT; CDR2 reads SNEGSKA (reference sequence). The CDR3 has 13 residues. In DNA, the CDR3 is TGCAGTGCTAGTCCCTTAGAGGGAGAGACCCAGTACTTC. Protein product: CSASPLEGETQYF.

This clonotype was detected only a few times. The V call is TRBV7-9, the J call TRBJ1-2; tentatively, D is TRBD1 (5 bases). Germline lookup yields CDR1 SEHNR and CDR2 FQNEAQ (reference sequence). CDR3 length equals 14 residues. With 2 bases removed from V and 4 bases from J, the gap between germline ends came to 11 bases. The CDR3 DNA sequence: TGTGCCAGCAGCTTATCCACGCAGGGCTATGGCTACACCTTC. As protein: CASSLSTQGYGYTF.

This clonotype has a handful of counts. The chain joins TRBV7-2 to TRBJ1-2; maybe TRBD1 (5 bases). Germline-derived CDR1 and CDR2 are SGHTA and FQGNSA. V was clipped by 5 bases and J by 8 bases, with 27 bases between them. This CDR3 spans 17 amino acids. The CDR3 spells CASSTRPRDSTGGGYTF. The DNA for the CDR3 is TGTGCCAGCAGCACCCGGCCCCGGGACTCCACTGGGGGAGGCTACACCTTC. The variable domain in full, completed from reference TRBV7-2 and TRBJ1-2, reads GAGVSQSPSNKVTEKGKDVELRCDPISGHTALYWYRQSLGQGLEFLIYFQGNSAPDKSGLPSDRFSAERTGGSVSTLTIQRTQQEDSAVYLCASSTRPRDSTGGGYTFGSGTRLTVV.

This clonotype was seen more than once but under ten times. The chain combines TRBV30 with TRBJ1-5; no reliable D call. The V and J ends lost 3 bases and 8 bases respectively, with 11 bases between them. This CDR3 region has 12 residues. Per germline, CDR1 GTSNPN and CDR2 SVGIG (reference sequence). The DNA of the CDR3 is TGTGCCTGGAGAAGTGGCCTGGAGCCCCAGCATTTT. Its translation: CAWRSGLEPQHF.

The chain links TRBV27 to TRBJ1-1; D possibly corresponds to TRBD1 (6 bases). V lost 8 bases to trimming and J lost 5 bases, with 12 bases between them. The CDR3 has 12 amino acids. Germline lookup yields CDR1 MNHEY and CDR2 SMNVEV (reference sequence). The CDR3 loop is CASAIGGTEAFF. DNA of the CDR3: TGTGCCAGCGCAATAGGGGGGACTGAAGCTTTCTTT.

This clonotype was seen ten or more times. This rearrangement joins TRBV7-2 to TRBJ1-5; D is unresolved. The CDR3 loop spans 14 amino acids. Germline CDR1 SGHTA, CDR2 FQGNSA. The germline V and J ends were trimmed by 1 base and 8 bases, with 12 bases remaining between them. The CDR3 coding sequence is TGTGCCAGCAGCTTAGTACCAGGCTGGGAGCCCCAGCATTTT. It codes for CASSLVPGWEPQHF. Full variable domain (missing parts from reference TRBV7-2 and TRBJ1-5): GAGVSQSPSNKVTEKGKDVELRCDPISGHTALYWYRQSLGQGLEFLIYFQGNSAPDKSGLPSDRFSAERTGGSVSTLTIQRTQQEDSAVYLCASSLVPGWEPQHFGDGTRLSIL.

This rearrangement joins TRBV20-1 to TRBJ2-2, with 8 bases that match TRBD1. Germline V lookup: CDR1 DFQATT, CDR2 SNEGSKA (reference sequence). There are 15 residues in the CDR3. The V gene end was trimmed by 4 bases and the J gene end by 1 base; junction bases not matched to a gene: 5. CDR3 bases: TGCAGTGCTACGAGACAGGGGTTGAACACCGGGGAGCTGTTTTTT. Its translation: CSATRQGLNTGELFF.

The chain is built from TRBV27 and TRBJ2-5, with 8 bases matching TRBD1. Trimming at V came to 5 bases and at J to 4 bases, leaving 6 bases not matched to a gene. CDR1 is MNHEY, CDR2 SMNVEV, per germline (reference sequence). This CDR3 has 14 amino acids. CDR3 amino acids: CASSRDRGLETQYF. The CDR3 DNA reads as TGTGCCAGCAGTCGCGACAGGGGTTTAGAGACCCAGTACTTC.

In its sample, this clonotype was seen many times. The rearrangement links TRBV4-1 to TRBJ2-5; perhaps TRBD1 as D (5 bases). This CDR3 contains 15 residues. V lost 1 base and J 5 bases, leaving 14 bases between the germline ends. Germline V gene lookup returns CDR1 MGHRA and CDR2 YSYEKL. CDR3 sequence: CASSQVPQGVETQYF. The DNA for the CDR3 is TGCGCCAGCAGCCAAGTTCCTCAGGGTGTGGAGACCCAGTACTTC.

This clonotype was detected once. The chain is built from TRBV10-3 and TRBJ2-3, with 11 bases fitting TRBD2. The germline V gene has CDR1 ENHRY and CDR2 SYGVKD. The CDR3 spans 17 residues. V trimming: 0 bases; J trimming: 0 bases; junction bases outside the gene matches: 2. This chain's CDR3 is CAISESVAGGSTDTQYF. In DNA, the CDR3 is TGTGCCATCAGTGAGTCCGTAGCGGGGGGGAGCACAGATACGCAGTATTTT.

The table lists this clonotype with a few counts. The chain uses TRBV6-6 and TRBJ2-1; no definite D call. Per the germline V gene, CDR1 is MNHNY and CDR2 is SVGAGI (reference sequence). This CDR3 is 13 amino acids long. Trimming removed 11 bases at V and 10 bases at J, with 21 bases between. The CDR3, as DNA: TGTGCCTCACGTGGCGATTTGATTGGAGAGCAGTTCTTC. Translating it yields CASRGDLIGEQFF.

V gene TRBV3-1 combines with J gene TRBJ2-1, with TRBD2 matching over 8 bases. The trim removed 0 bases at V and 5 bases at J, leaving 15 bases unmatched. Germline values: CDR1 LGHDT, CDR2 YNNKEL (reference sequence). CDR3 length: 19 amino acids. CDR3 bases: TGTGCCAGCAGCCAAGATCGGGGAGTAGGGACTAGTGGTCACAATGAGCAGTTCTTC. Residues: CASSQDRGVGTSGHNEQFF.

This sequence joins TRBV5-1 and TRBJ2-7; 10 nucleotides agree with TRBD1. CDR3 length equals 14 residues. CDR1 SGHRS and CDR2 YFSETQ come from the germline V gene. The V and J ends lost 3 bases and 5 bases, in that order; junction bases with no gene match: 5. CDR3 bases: TGCGCCAGCAGCTACTGGGACAGGGGAGACGAGCAGTACTTC. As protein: CASSYWDRGDEQYF.

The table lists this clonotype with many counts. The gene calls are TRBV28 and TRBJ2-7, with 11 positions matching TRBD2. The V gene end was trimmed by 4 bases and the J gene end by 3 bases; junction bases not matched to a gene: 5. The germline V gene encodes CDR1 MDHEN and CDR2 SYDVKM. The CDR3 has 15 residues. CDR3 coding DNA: TGTGCCAGCAGTTATCCCGGGACTAGCGGCTACGAGCAGTACTTC. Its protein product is CASSYPGTSGYEQYF.

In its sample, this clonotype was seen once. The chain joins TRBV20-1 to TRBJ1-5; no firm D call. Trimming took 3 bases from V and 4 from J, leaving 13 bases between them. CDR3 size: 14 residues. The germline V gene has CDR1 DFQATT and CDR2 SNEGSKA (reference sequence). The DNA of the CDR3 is TGCAGTGCTAGTACCAGGTTGAATAATCAGCCCCAGCATTTT. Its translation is CSASTRLNNQPQHF.

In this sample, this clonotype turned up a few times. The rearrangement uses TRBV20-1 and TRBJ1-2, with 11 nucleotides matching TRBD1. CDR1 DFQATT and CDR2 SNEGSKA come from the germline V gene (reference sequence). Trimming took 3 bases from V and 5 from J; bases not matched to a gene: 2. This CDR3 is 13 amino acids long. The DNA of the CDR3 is TGCAGTGCTAGGGACAGGGGGCTTTATGGCTACACCTTC. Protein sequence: CSARDRGLYGYTF.

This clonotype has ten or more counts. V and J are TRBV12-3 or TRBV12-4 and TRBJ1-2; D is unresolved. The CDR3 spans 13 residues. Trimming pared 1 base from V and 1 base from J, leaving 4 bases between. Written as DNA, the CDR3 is TGTGCCAGCAGTTTAGGCGGTAACTATGGCTACACCTTC. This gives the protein CASSLGGNYGYTF.

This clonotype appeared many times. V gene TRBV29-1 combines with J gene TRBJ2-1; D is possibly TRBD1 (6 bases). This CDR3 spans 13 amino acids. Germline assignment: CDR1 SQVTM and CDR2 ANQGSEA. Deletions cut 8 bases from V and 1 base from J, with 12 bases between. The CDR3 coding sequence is TGCAGCCCTGGGGGCAGGTCCTACAATGAGCAGTTCTTC. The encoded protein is CSPGGRSYNEQFF.

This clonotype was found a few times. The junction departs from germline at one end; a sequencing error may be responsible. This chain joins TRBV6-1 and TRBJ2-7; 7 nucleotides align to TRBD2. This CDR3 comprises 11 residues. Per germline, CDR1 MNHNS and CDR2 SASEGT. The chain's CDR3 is CESGGSYEQYF. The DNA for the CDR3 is TGCGAATCGGGGGGTTCATACGAGCAGTACTTC.

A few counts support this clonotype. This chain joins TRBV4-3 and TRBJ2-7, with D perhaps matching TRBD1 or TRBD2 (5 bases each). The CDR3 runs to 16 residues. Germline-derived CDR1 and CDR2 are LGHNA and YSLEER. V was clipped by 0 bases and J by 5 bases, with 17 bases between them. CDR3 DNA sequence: TGCGCCAGCAGCCAAGATAGAGGGACCGTAAGTGACGAGCAGTACTTC. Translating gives CASSQDRGTVSDEQYF.

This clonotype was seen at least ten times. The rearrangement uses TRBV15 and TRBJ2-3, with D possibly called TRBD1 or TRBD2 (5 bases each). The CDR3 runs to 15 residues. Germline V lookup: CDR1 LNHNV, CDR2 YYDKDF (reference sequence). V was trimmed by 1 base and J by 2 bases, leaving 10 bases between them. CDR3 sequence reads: CATSRAGLDTDTQYF. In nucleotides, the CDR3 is TGTGCCACCAGCAGAGCGGGGCTAGACACAGATACGCAGTATTTT. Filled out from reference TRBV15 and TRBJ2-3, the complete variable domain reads DAMVIQNPRYQVTQFGKPVTLSCSQTLNHNVMYWYQQKSSQAPKLLFHYYDKDFNNEADTPDNFQSRRPNTSFCFLDIRSPGLGDTAMYLCATSRAGLDTDTQYFGPGTRLTVL.

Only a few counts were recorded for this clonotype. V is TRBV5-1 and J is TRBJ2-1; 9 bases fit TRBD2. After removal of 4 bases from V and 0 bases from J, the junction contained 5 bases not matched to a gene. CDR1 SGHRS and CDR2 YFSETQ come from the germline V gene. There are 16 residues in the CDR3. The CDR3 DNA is TGCGCCAGCAGCGTTAGCGGGGGCATCTCCTACAATGAGCAGTTCTTC. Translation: CASSVSGGISYNEQFF.

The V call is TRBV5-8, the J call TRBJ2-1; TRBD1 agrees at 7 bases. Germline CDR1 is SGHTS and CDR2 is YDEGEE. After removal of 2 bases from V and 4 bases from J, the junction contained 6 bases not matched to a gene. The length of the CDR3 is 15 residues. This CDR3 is CASSFYGTAYNEQFF. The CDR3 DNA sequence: TGTGCCAGCAGCTTCTACGGGACAGCTTACAATGAGCAGTTCTTC.